The rows below give T cell receptor beta chains drawn from one sample of a study of beta chain features in type 1 diabetes. Libraries were prepared by immunoSEQ multiplex PCR; TCRdb keeps only in-frame clonotypes and omits some of them. The sample lists around 500,000 clones, about 30% occurring once. The sequencing sample was made of naive CD4+ T cells from blood. The receptors originated from a man between 18 and 29 years old in good health. The CDR3 runs from the conserved cysteine through the conserved F or W. A D gene is named only where the DNA matches it firmly. Only some rows state a clone size, as once, few, many or a class for expanded clones.

V gene	J gene	clone size	D gene	CDR3 DNA	CDR3 protein
TRBV19	TRBJ2-5	few	NA	TGTGCCAGTAGGGGAAGGGAGACCCAGTACTTC	CASRGRETQYF
TRBV19	TRBJ2-7	NA	TRBD2	TGTGCCAGTAGGGTCACTAGCGGGCTTTCCTACGAGCAGTACTTC	CASRVTSGLSYEQYF
TRBV5-4	TRBJ2-3	NA	TRBD1	TGTGCCAGCAGCGATCACGGCCGAGGGGGCTTCACAGATACGCAGTATTTT	CASSDHGRGGFTDTQYF
TRBV7-2	TRBJ2-1	NA	NA	TGTGCCAGCAGCTTTAGGCAGGTCAATGAGCAGTTCTTC	CASSFRQVNEQFF
TRBV2	TRBJ2-5	NA	NA	TGTGCCAGCGGCCAGGTGAAAGAGACCCAGTACTTC	CASGQVKETQYF
TRBV29-1	TRBJ2-7	NA	NA	TGCAGCGTGAAATGGGATTCCTACGAGCAGTACTTC	CSVKWDSYEQYF
TRBV5-1	TRBJ1-3	NA	NA	TGCGCCAGCAGCTCGGACACCCTGGGAAACACCATATATTTT	CASSSDTLGNTIYF
TRBV7-9	TRBJ2-7	few	TRBD2	TGTGCCAGCAGGCTCGATAGGAGACTAGCGGGGGACGAGCAGTACTTC	CASRLDRRLAGDEQYF
TRBV14	TRBJ1-1	NA	NA	TGTGCCAGCAGCCAACTAGGCGGGGGCTACACTGAAGCTTTCTTT	CASSQLGGGYTEAFF
TRBV30	TRBJ2-7	NA	NA	TGTGCCTGGAGTGGTCGCCTAGCCCACGAGCAGTACTTC	CAWSGRLAHEQYF
TRBV29-1	TRBJ2-3	few	NA	TGCAGCGTTTTGGTGCCCCTCCGGACAGATACGCAGTATTTT	CSVLVPLRTDTQYF
TRBV7-2	TRBJ2-5	few	TRBD1	TGTGCCAGCAGCCTCCGCCGTGGACAGGTGGAGACCCAGTACTTC	CASSLRRGQVETQYF
TRBV9	TRBJ2-1	NA	TRBD1	TGTGCCAGCAGCCCGACAGGGGCCCGCTACAATGAGCAGTTCTTC	CASSPTGARYNEQFF
TRBV2	TRBJ2-3	NA	NA	TGTGCCAGCAGTGAGGGCTCCACAGATACGCAGTATTTT	CASSEGSTDTQYF
TRBV11-2	TRBJ2-1	NA	NA	TGTGCCAGCAGCCGATTACGGGGATACAATGAGCAGTTCTTC	CASSRLRGYNEQFF
TRBV30	TRBJ2-5	few	NA	TGTGCCTGGAGTGTCGGGGGAATCCAAGAGACCCAGTACTTC	CAWSVGGIQETQYF
TRBV7-2	TRBJ2-1	few	TRBD2	TGTGCCAGCAGTCCGGGACTAGCACATGAGCAGTTCTTC	CASSPGLAHEQFF
TRBV7-2	TRBJ2-1	NA	TRBD2	TGTGCCAGCAGCTTAGTGGGAGGGTCCTACAATGAGCAGTTCTTC	CASSLVGGSYNEQFF
TRBV11-2	TRBJ2-1	NA	TRBD2	TGTGCCAGCAGCTTTTCTAGCGGGAGAAACAATGAGCAGTTCTTC	CASSFSSGRNNEQFF
TRBV30	TRBJ1-5	NA	TRBD1	TGTGCCTTAGGACAGGGAGATCAGCCCCAGCATTTT	CALGQGDQPQHF
TRBV7-2	TRBJ2-1	few	NA	TGTGCCAGCAGCTTAGGCTCTTACAATGAGCAGTTCTTC	CASSLGSYNEQFF
TRBV9	TRBJ1-1	NA	TRBD1	TGTGCCAGCAGCGCGGGGACAGGGAACACTGAAGCTTTCTTT	CASSAGTGNTEAFF